This is a list of T cell receptor beta chains from one sample in a study of blood T cell repertoires in COVID-19. Method: immunoSEQ multiplex PCR; TCRdb's copy keeps in-frame clones and lacks some. The repertoire holds 50,000 to 70,000 clones, with less than 85% as singletons. Sequencing was performed on peripheral blood. Every receptor here comes from a man in his sixties or seventies with active COVID-19. Each CDR3 is given with its conserved first and last residue. D genes are given only for firm matches. Some rows have no size entry. The others give once, few or many, or a class for an expanded clone.

clone_size d_call j_call v_call cdr3_nt cdr3_aa
NA TRBD1 TRBJ2-1 TRBV6-1 TGTGCCAGCAGTGAACAGGGGGCGGGTGAGCAGTTCTTC CASSEQGAGEQFF
NA NA TRBJ1-1 TRBV6-7 TGTGCCCAATCAGACACTGAAGCTTTCTTT CAQSDTEAFF
NA TRBD1 TRBJ1-5 TRBV19 TGTGCCAGTAGTACAGGACAGGGCAATCAGCCCCAGCATTTT CASSTGQGNQPQHF
once TRBD1 TRBJ1-6 TRBV27 TGTGCCAGCAGTTGGGACAGAATCAATTCACCCCTCCACTTT CASSWDRINSPLHF
NA TRBD2 TRBJ2-5 TRBV2 TGTGCCAGCAGCCCCGGGACTAGCGGGATTCAAGAGACCCAGTACTTC CASSPGTSGIQETQYF
NA NA TRBJ2-3 TRBV7-8 TGTGCCAGCAGCCACAGGGGGCTGAGCGGGAGTATTACAGATACGCAGTATTTT CASSHRGLSGSITDTQYF
NA NA TRBJ1-6 TRBV4-2 TGTGCCAGCAGCCAAGCCCCCGGTAATAATTCACCCCTCCACTTT CASSQAPGNNSPLHF
NA TRBD2 TRBJ2-1 TRBV27 TGTGCCAGCAAGTCGCTAGCGGGCGGCGATGAGCAGTTCTTC CASKSLAGGDEQFF
NA NA TRBJ2-2 TRBV21-1 TGTGCCAGCAGCCTCCAGAGCCGGCCGGGACAACCGAACACCGGGGAGCTGTTTTTT CASSLQSRPGQPNTGELFF
NA TRBD2 TRBJ2-7 TRBV10-3 TGTGCCGCATGGGAGGGAGGGGCCTACGAGCAGTACTTC CAAWEGGAYEQYF
NA NA TRBJ1-2 TRBV9 TGTGCCAGCAGCGTAGATTCCAGGGCCCAGGCTGGCTACACCTTC CASSVDSRAQAGYTF
NA TRBD1 TRBJ1-1 TRBV6-2/TRBV6-3 TGTGCCAGCAGTGACGGGACAGGGGGCGTAGCCCCCACTGAAGCTTTCTTT CASSDGTGGVAPTEAFF
few TRBD2 TRBJ2-5 TRBV7-2 TGTGCCAGCAGCCAGGGGGTAGCGGGAGATGGGGAGACCCAGTACTTC CASSQGVAGDGETQYF
NA TRBD2 TRBJ2-2 TRBV4-1 TGCGCCAGCAGCCAAGGGGGGCTAGCGGGAGTAGGTACCGGGGAGCTGTTTTTT CASSQGGLAGVGTGELFF
few TRBD1 TRBJ1-1 TRBV6-2/TRBV6-3 TGTGCCAGCAGTTACGACTCCGGGACAGGGAAAACTGAAGCTTTCTTT CASSYDSGTGKTEAFF
NA NA TRBJ1-5 TRBV5-1 TGCGCCAGCAGCTTGACTCCGAGCTCCAATCAGCCCCAGCATTTT CASSLTPSSNQPQHF
NA TRBD2 TRBJ2-1 TRBV9 TGTGCCAGCAGCGCACGGGGACTAGCGGGAGGAAATGAGCAGTTCTTC CASSARGLAGGNEQFF
NA NA TRBJ2-6 TRBV27 TGTGCCAGCAGTTTATCGAATAGGGGGTTGGCCAACGTCCTGACTTTC CASSLSNRGLANVLTF
NA NA TRBJ2-1 TRBV28 TGTGCCAGCAGTACCTCCAGACAGCTGGGGAAGCAGTTCTTC CASSTSRQLGKQFF
once NA TRBJ2-1 TRBV5-1 TGCGCCAGCAGCTTTCTAGGTCAGGGCGGCAATGAGCAGTTCTTC CASSFLGQGGNEQFF
NA TRBD1 TRBJ1-6 TRBV7-8 TGTGCCAGCAGCCTACAGGGGGCAGGGAATTCACCCCTCCACTTT CASSLQGAGNSPLHF
NA TRBD1 TRBJ2-7 TRBV5-4 TGTGCCAGCAGCTCGTACAGGGGGGCAGGCTACGAGCAGTACTTC CASSSYRGAGYEQYF
NA TRBD2 TRBJ2-5 TRBV14 TGTGCCAGCAGCCCCCTTAGCGGGAGGTGGGAGACCCAGTACTTC CASSPLSGRWETQYF
NA TRBD1 TRBJ1-5 TRBV27 TGTGCCAGCAGTCTGACAGGGAATAGCAATCAGCCCCAGCATTTT CASSLTGNSNQPQHF
few TRBD1 TRBJ2-7 TRBV4-1 TGCGCCAGCAGCCAACCCCAGGGGGCTAAAGTCTACGAGCAGTACTTC CASSQPQGAKVYEQYF
NA NA TRBJ1-1 TRBV6-4 TGTGCCAGCAGACTCAGGGGAGACACTGAAGCTTTCTTT CASRLRGDTEAFF
NA NA TRBJ2-1 TRBV6-6 TGTGCCAGCGGTGAGAGCTCCTACAATGAGCAGTTCTTC CASGESSYNEQFF
NA TRBD2 TRBJ2-5 TRBV7-2 TGTGCCAGCGCCCCACTCGGACTAGCGGGAGAAGAGACCCAGTACTTC CASAPLGLAGEETQYF
NA TRBD1 TRBJ1-6 TRBV5-1 TGCGCCAGCAGCTTAGGGACAGGAGGTGCCTATAATTCACCCCTCCACTTT CASSLGTGGAYNSPLHF
NA NA TRBJ2-7 TRBV21-1 TGTGCCAGCAGCAATTTAGGACTAGCGGGATTTGAGCAGTACTTC CASSNLGLAGFEQYF
NA TRBD2 TRBJ2-3 TRBV11-2 TGTGCCAGCAGCCAGGGACTAGCGGGAGGGCACGCAGATACGCAGTATTTT CASSQGLAGGHADTQYF
NA NA TRBJ2-7 TRBV7-3 TGTGCCAGCAGCCCAGGCAATCCCTACGAGCAGTACTTC CASSPGNPYEQYF
few NA TRBJ2-5 TRBV7-8 TGTGCCAGCAGCTTAGCGTCGGAGACCCAGTACTTC CASSLASETQYF
NA TRBD1 TRBJ1-3 TRBV13 TGTGCCAGCAGCTCGACAGGGTCTTTTGGAAACACCATATATTTT CASSSTGSFGNTIYF
NA NA TRBJ2-5 TRBV5-1 TGCGCCAGCAGCCTAGGTCTTTCGAGGCCCGCATCTCAAGAGACCCAGTACTTC CASSLGLSRPASQETQYF
NA NA TRBJ2-1 TRBV1 TGCACCAGCAGCCAGGTGGAGAGCGGGACTAATGAGCAGTTCTTC CTSSQVESGTNEQFF
NA NA TRBJ1-2 TRBV11-2 TGTGCCAGCAACAAGGGGTACGGCTACACCTTC CASNKGYGYTF
NA NA TRBJ1-1 TRBV5-4 TGTGCCAGCAGCTTAACACGGGACACTGAAGCTTTCTTT CASSLTRDTEAFF
NA NA TRBJ1-4 TRBV7-2 TGTGCCAGCAGCATTATGGGGGCGGTTGGTGAAAAACTGTTTTTT CASSIMGAVGEKLFF
NA NA TRBJ1-4 TRBV15 TGTGCCACCAGCAGAGATCGGGGTAATGAAAAACTGTTTTTT CATSRDRGNEKLFF
NA TRBD2 TRBJ2-3 TRBV7-2 TGTGCCAGCAGCTTAATCGGGGGGGAGGATACGCAGTATTTT CASSLIGGEDTQYF
NA NA TRBJ2-1 TRBV5-5 TGTGCCAGCACCGACGGGAATGAGCAGTTCTTC CASTDGNEQFF
few NA TRBJ1-6 TRBV7-9 TGTGCCAGCAGCTTAGGAGGGATTGGAAATTCACCCCTCCACTTT CASSLGGIGNSPLHF
NA NA TRBJ2-1 TRBV7-9 TGTGCCAGCAGCAAAGGACAGCTGAGCTCCTACAATGAGCAGTTCTTC CASSKGQLSSYNEQFF
NA TRBD2 TRBJ2-1 TRBV30 TGTGCCTGGCTAAGGCCGGGACTAGGTACCAATGAGCAGTTCTTC CAWLRPGLGTNEQFF
NA NA TRBJ2-7 TRBV5-1 TGCGCCAGCAGCTTGACAGGGCGCGCGGACGAGCAGTACTTC CASSLTGRADEQYF
NA TRBD2 TRBJ2-3 TRBV6-5 TGTGCCAGCAGCAAGATAGCGGGAGTAACAGATACGCAGTATTTT CASSKIAGVTDTQYF
NA NA TRBJ1-3 TRBV4-3 TGCGCCAGCAGCCGGGACTTTGGAGCTGGAAACACCATATATTTT CASSRDFGAGNTIYF
NA NA TRBJ1-6 TRBV4-2 TGTGCCAGCAGCCAAGATGGGGCAATCTCACCCCTCCACTTT CASSQDGAISPLHF
NA NA TRBJ2-2 TRBV11-3 TGTGCCAGCAGCCCCTCCTTCGCGTCCGGGGAGCTGTTTTTT CASSPSFASGELFF
NA NA TRBJ2-1 TRBV5-6 TGTGCCAGCAGCCCCCGGGGGTCCTACAATGAGCAGTTCTTC CASSPRGSYNEQFF
NA TRBD1 TRBJ2-5 TRBV6-2/TRBV6-3 TGTGCCAGCAGTTACGGACAGGGGGACCAAGAGACCCAGTACTTC CASSYGQGDQETQYF
few TRBD2 TRBJ2-1 TRBV7-3 TGTGCCAGCAGCCTACAAGGGGAGGGCACTGAGCAGTTCTTC CASSLQGEGTEQFF
NA TRBD2 TRBJ2-5 TRBV3-1/TRBV3-2 TGTGCCAGCAGCCAAGTCGGTAGCGGGGGGCCAGGGGCCCAGTACTTC CASSQVGSGGPGAQYF
NA NA TRBJ2-4 TRBV21-1 TGTGCCAGCAGCAAAGGTACTATAGGGGAAAACATTCAGTACTTC CASSKGTIGENIQYF